The 19 T cell receptor beta chains below come from one sample, sequenced in a study of shared clonotypes between healthy human individuals. Sequenced by immunoSEQ multiplex PCR; TCRdb stores in-frame clones only, minus some. The sample shows over 2 million clones, just under 95% of them seen only once. Sequences were obtained from naive CD4+ T cells from PBMCs. The subset here: CD45RA+ positively selected. The receptors come from a man aged 18-30 years in good health. Some clones in this sample may be carry-over from other donors' samples.

Concerning this clone itself: Additional DNA sequences in this sample encode the identical CDR3. The gene calls are TRBV29-1 and TRBJ1-1; D not certain. Germline lookup yields CDR1 SQVTM and CDR2 ANQGSEA. The CDR3 is made up of 11 amino acids. V lost 6 bases and J 1 base, leaving 6 bases between the germline ends. CDR3 bases: TGCAGCGTGGAGGGGAACACTGAAGCTTTCTTT. As protein: CSVEGNTEAFF. Filled out from reference TRBV29-1 and TRBJ1-1, the complete variable domain reads SAVISQKPSRDICQRGTSLTIQCQVDSQVTMMFWYRQQPGQSLTLIATANQGSEATYESGFVIDKFPISRPNLTFSTLTVSNMSPEDSSIYLCSVEGNTEAFFGQGTRLTVV.

With regard to this clone: Other DNA sequences in the sample encode the same CDR3. CDR3 coding DNA: TGCGCCAGCAGCCCTACAGGGGGGAACTATGGCTACACCTTC. It translates to CASSPTGGNYGYTF. The rearrangement links TRBV5-1 to TRBJ1-2; 8 nucleotides line up with TRBD1. CDR1 is SGHRS, CDR2 YFSETQ, per germline. Germline trimming cut 4 bases from V and 2 bases from J; bases unmatched to any gene: 4. The CDR3 loop spans 14 amino acids.

The chain joins TRBV7-2 to TRBJ2-7, with 7 nucleotides matching TRBD1. V shed 5 bases and J 6 bases; nucleotides not matched to a gene: 10. Germline CDR1 and CDR2: SGHTA and FQGNSA. CDR3 length: 14 amino acids. CDR3: CASSRATGAGEQYF. The CDR3 nucleotides read TGTGCCAGCAGCCGAGCCACAGGGGCAGGCGAGCAGTACTTC.

The chain links TRBV29-1 to TRBJ2-5; the D gene is possibly TRBD1 (6 bases). V was clipped by 3 bases and J by 5 bases, with 13 bases between them. CDR1 and CDR2 (germline): SQVTM, ANQGSEA. CDR3 length equals 13 residues. The CDR3 is CSVELGGWETQYF. The CDR3 nucleotides are TGCAGCGTTGAGTTAGGGGGTTGGGAGACCCAGTACTTC. Using reference TRBV29-1 and TRBJ2-5 for the parts outside the CDR3, the full variable domain is SAVISQKPSRDICQRGTSLTIQCQVDSQVTMMFWYRQQPGQSLTLIATANQGSEATYESGFVIDKFPISRPNLTFSTLTVSNMSPEDSSIYLCSVELGGWETQYFGPGTRLLVL.

This clone was counted a few times. The chain couples TRBV7-9 to TRBJ1-5; 7 bases are shared with TRBD1. This CDR3 is 14 amino acids long. V gave up 4 bases and J gave up 3 bases; unmatched junction bases: 3. The germline gives CDR1 SEHNR, CDR2 FQNEAQ (reference sequence). The CDR3 sequence is CASSSGQDNQPQHF. In DNA, the CDR3 is TGTGCCAGCAGCTCAGGACAGGACAATCAGCCCCAGCATTTT.

The chain uses TRBV11-3 and TRBJ2-3; D is unclear. V was pared by 1 base and J by 0 bases, with 11 bases between. Germline CDR1 reads SGHNT; CDR2 reads YENEEA. There are 16 residues in the CDR3. The CDR3 loop reads CASSLGNTPSTDTQYF. The CDR3 nucleotides are TGTGCCAGCAGCTTAGGAAACACCCCGAGCACAGATACGCAGTATTTT.

The V gene is TRBV28, the J gene TRBJ1-6, with a weak D call TRBD1 (6 bases). CDR1 MDHEN and CDR2 SYDVKM come from the germline V gene. The CDR3 extends over 14 amino acids. Trimming removed 3 bases at V and 5 bases at J, with 8 bases between. This CDR3 reads CASSFDRNNSPLHF. CDR3 DNA: TGTGCCAGCAGTTTCGACAGGAATAATTCACCCCTCCACTTT.

The V gene is TRBV27, the J gene TRBJ2-2; D gene unclear. The CDR3 spans 15 residues. The V end was cut by 3 bases, the J end by 0 bases, with 8 bases between. Germline V gene sequence: CDR1 MNHEY, CDR2 SMNVEV (reference sequence). CDR3 sequence reads: CASSFRQTNTGELFF. In DNA form, the CDR3 reads TGTGCCAGCAGTTTCAGACAAACGAACACCGGGGAGCTGTTTTTT.

Of note for this clone: The sample contains more than one DNA sequence encoding this CDR3. This chain joins TRBV5-1 and TRBJ2-3, with TRBD2 as a possible D gene (6 bases). This CDR3 spans 14 amino acids. V was clipped by 6 bases and J by 0 bases, with 11 bases between them. Germline lookup yields CDR1 SGHRS and CDR2 YFSETQ. The CDR3 sequence: CASTPGTSTDTQYF. CDR3 sequence (DNA): TGCGCCAGCACCCCCGGGACTAGCACAGATACGCAGTATTTT.

The gene calls are TRBV19 and TRBJ2-7, with 8 bases that match TRBD2. CDR1 is LNHDA and CDR2 is SQIVND in the germline V gene (reference sequence). There are 14 residues in the CDR3. Losses at the gene ends were 0 bases for V and 2 bases for J; bases not matched to a gene: 0. The CDR3 reads CASSIEREAYEQYF. DNA for the CDR3: TGTGCCAGTAGTATAGAGCGGGAGGCCTACGAGCAGTACTTC. Full variable domain (missing parts from reference TRBV19 and TRBJ2-7): DGGITQSPKYLFRKEGQNVTLSCEQNLNHDAMYWYRQDPGQGLRLIYYSQIVNDFQKGDIAEGYSVSREKKESFPLTVTSAQKNPTAFYLCASSIEREAYEQYFGPGTRLTVT.

This rearrangement joins TRBV19 to TRBJ1-2; D not resolved. The CDR3 consists of 15 residues. The V gene's germline CDR1 is LNHDA and CDR2 SQIVND (reference sequence). V was pared by 4 bases and J by 3 bases, with 15 bases between. Written as DNA, the CDR3 is TGTGCCAGTAGTAAGGCCCCGGCCGGTGACTATGGCTACACCTTC. It translates to CASSKAPAGDYGYTF.

The rearrangement joins TRBV7-3 to TRBJ2-5; 11 bases are shared with TRBD2. The junction had 13 bases not matched to a gene; V was cut back by 5 bases and J by 5 bases. CDR1 and CDR2 (germline): SGHTA, FQGTGA. CDR3 size: 17 residues. CDR3 nucleotides: TGTGCCAGCAGCATTGGGACTAGCGGAGACCAAGGGGAGACCCAGTACTTC. As protein: CASSIGTSGDQGETQYF.

The chain couples TRBV5-4 to TRBJ2-3; the match to TRBD2 covers 7 bases. The germline V gene has CDR1 SGHNT and CDR2 YYREEE (reference sequence). With 2 bases clipped from V and 6 bases from J, the junction kept 9 bases outside the gene matches. CDR3 length: 15 amino acids. The CDR3 DNA sequence: TGTGCCAGCAGCTTCGGCGGGAGCCGTCCCGATACGCAGTATTTT. The encoded protein is CASSFGGSRPDTQYF. Combining the CDR3 with reference TRBV5-4 and TRBJ2-3 gives the whole variable domain ETGVTQSPTHLIKTRGQQVTLRCSSQSGHNTVSWYQQALGQGPQFIFQYYREEENGRGNFPPRFSGLQFPNYSSELNVNALELDDSALYLCASSFGGSRPDTQYFGPGTRLTVL.

Only one count was recorded for this clone. The chain links TRBV28 to TRBJ1-1, with TRBD1 identical over 8 bases. The germline CDR1 and CDR2 sequences are MDHEN and SYDVKM. The CDR3 contains 15 residues. V was clipped by 3 bases and J by 4 bases; unmatched bases: 7. The CDR3 region has the DNA TGTGCCAGCAGTTTGAACAGGGGGATGGGCACTGAAGCTTTCTTT. Translation: CASSLNRGMGTEAFF.

This clone was seen a single time. The chain recombines TRBV7-8 with TRBJ2-5, with 8 bases matching TRBD1. Per the germline V gene, CDR1 is SGHVS and CDR2 is FQNEAQ. J gave up 2 bases and V 5 bases, and 13 bases lay outside the gene matches. CDR3 length: 17 amino acids. DNA of the CDR3: TGTGCCAGCAGCCCGCCGGGACAGGTGTTAGGTCAAGAGACCCAGTACTTC. Translated, it gives CASSPPGQVLGQETQYF.

The chain is built from TRBV6-6 and TRBJ2-7; D unclear. Trimming shortened V by 6 bases and J by 0 bases, and 12 bases separated the two germline ends. The length of the CDR3 is 14 residues. Germline CDR1 and CDR2: MNHNY and SVGAGI (reference sequence). This CDR3 is CASRDSGSSYEQYF. The DNA of the CDR3 is TGTGCCAGCAGAGATTCGGGTAGCTCCTACGAGCAGTACTTC.

The chain uses TRBV25-1 and TRBJ1-1; D is unresolved. Trimming left V 0 bases short and J 5 bases short, with 19 bases between. From germline, CDR1 is MGHDK and CDR2 SYGVNS. The CDR3 has 17 amino acids. The DNA of the CDR3 is TGTGCCAGCAGTGAATATGGGGTCGTGATGGGGAATACTGAAGCTTTCTTT. Translated, it gives CASSEYGVVMGNTEAFF.

This chain joins TRBV18 and TRBJ2-2; D is tentatively TRBD1 or TRBD2 (7 bases each). Trimming left V 6 bases short and J 2 bases short, with 16 bases between. Germline values: CDR1 KGHSH, CDR2 LQKENI. The CDR3 has 16 amino acids. The CDR3 protein is CASSLQGGTNTGELFF. The CDR3 DNA reads TGTGCCAGCTCCCTCCAGGGGGGGACCAACACCGGGGAGCTGTTTTTT.

On this clone: The germline gene is not matched at one end of the junction; a read error may be the cause. This chain uses TRBV28 with TRBJ2-7, with 11 bases that match TRBD2. This CDR3 has 14 amino acids. The germline gives CDR1 MDHEN, CDR2 SYDVKM. CDR3 region: CATSPGLAGYEQYF. As DNA, the CDR3 is TGTGCCACCAGTCCTGGACTAGCGGGCTACGAGCAGTACTTC.